The 17 T cell receptor beta chains below come from one sample, sequenced in a study of CD8+ T cells in alopecia areata (dated by TCRdb to between 2018 and 2020). Explained via the paper, the time point label denotes: roughly 24 weeks on oral tofacitinib. Taken with the paper, the label for treatment or condition translates to: oral pan-JAK inhibitor, 5-10 mg twice daily. Library prep was done by the immunoSEQ multiplex PCR assay. To provide template for TCR sequencing, every sample had RNA extracted and reverse transcribed into cDNA. TCRdb carries this immuneACCESS record with in-frame sequences only. Its versions omit some clonotypes, under half of them owing to an unresolved V gene in the studies checked, with the rest unexplained. Within this sample are approximately 280,000 clones, with roughly 60% of them counted one time only. In total, the top ten clones hold roughly 1.8% of the sample. Specimen: CD4+ T cells sorted from blood, collected at week 24, from a patient treated with tofacitinib. Receptors were obtained from a human donor with alopecia areata.

The chain links TRBV30 to TRBJ2-3, with D possibly being TRBD1 or TRBD2 (6 bases each). This CDR3 spans 12 amino acids. V lost 8 bases, J lost 4 bases, and 13 bases lay in between. Looked up from germline, CDR1 is GTSNPN and CDR2 is SVGIG (reference sequence). As DNA, the CDR3 is TGTGCCCGCGGGACACCGCCAGATACGCAGTATTTT. This sequence encodes CARGTPPDTQYF.

The genes are TRBV28 and TRBJ1-2; possibly TRBD1 for D (6 bases). Trimming left V 5 bases short and J 2 bases short, with 15 bases between. Germline V gene data show CDR1 as MDHEN and CDR2 as SYDVKM. The CDR3 runs to 15 residues. CDR3 sequence (DNA): TGTGCCAGCAGTCCAATCGACAGGTTAAACTATGGCTACACCTTC. Protein sequence: CASSPIDRLNYGYTF.

V is TRBV2 and J is TRBJ2-5; no reliable D call. The CDR3 is 13 residues long. Germline V gives CDR1 SNHLY, CDR2 FYNNEI. Deletions cut 5 bases from V and 7 bases from J, with 14 bases between. The CDR3 sequence: CASSSDWTATQYF. CDR3 nucleotide sequence: TGTGCCAGCAGTAGTGATTGGACCGCGACCCAGTACTTC. The full variable domain, its missing parts supplied by reference TRBV2 and TRBJ2-5, is EPEVTQTPSHQVTQMGQEVILRCVPISNHLYFYWYRQILGQKVEFLVSFYNNEISEKSEIFDDQFSVERPDGSNFTLKIRSTKLEDSAMYFCASSSDWTATQYFGPGTRLLVL.

This clone appeared a few times. V usage is TRBV29-1 and J usage is TRBJ2-3, with unresolved D. From germline, CDR1 is SQVTM and CDR2 ANQGSEA. The V end lost 4 bases, the J end lost 6 bases, and 20 bases lay between the germline ends. CDR3 length equals 15 residues. CDR3 in amino acids: CSVVIGQSKVDTQYF. In DNA form, the CDR3 reads TGCAGCGTTGTTATCGGCCAAAGCAAGGTGGATACGCAGTATTTT.

This chain uses TRBV30 with TRBJ2-3, with 9 bases lining up with TRBD1. The V gene end was trimmed by 3 bases and the J gene end by 4 bases; junction bases not matched to a gene: 8. CDR1 and CDR2 from the germline V gene are GTSNPN and SVGIG (reference sequence). This CDR3 comprises 15 residues. CDR3 nucleotides: TGTGCCTGGAGCGTCGGACAGGGGTACTCAGATACGCAGTATTTT. Protein product: CAWSVGQGYSDTQYF.

This clone was observed a few times. This chain links TRBV29-1 with TRBJ2-4; 7 bases map to TRBD1. Germline values: CDR1 SQVTM, CDR2 ANQGSEA. J was trimmed by 5 bases and V by 5 bases; bases with no gene match: 6. This CDR3 region has 13 residues. The CDR3, as DNA: TGCAGCGTTCCCTTAGGGGGCCAAAACATTCAGTACTTC. Amino acids: CSVPLGGQNIQYF.

The chain is built from TRBV2 and TRBJ2-2; no reliable D call. Trimming pared 1 base from V and 4 bases from J, leaving 13 bases between. The CDR3 runs 16 residues. Germline CDR1 and CDR2: SNHLY and FYNNEI. The CDR3 coding sequence is TGTGCCAGCAGTGAAGTAGGCCCGACATCCACCGGGGAGCTGTTTTTT. Its translation is CASSEVGPTSTGELFF.

This clone was recorded many times. The chain recombines TRBV20-1 with TRBJ2-2; no clear D. The germline V and J ends were trimmed by 2 bases and 6 bases, with 4 bases remaining between them. The CDR3 is 11 amino acids. Germline CDR1 and CDR2: DFQATT and SNEGSKA (reference sequence). The CDR3 loop reads CSARLPGELFF. The CDR3 nucleotides read TGCAGTGCTAGACTCCCCGGGGAGCTGTTTTTT.

V usage is TRBV7-2 and J usage is TRBJ1-2; possible D gene TRBD1, 5 bases. From germline, CDR1 is SGHTA and CDR2 FQGNSA. With 6 bases removed from V and 4 bases from J, the gap between germline ends came to 9 bases. The CDR3 consists of 12 residues. CDR3 nucleotides: TGTGCCAGCAGTACAACAGGCTATGGCTACACCTTC. It yields the protein CASSTTGYGYTF.

In its sample, this clone was seen a few times. The chain couples TRBV4-2 to TRBJ1-1; D is unresolved. V was pared by 1 base and J by 0 bases, with 9 bases between. Germline CDR1 LGHNA, CDR2 YNFKEQ. The length of the CDR3 is 15 residues. This chain's CDR3 is CASSQASVLNTEAFF. CDR3 DNA sequence: TGTGCCAGCAGCCAAGCGAGCGTCTTGAACACTGAAGCTTTCTTT.

The rearrangement links TRBV23-1 to TRBJ2-1; 7 bases agree with TRBD1. TRBV23-1 is an ORF; its function is uncertain. With 4 bases clipped from V and 3 bases from J, the junction kept 9 bases outside the gene matches. This CDR3 is built from 16 residues. The CDR3 protein is CASSPRDSEVYNEQFF. DNA of the CDR3: TGCGCCAGCAGTCCTCGGGACAGCGAAGTCTACAATGAGCAGTTCTTC.

Turning to this clone: No conserved phenylalanine or tryptophan is present at the end of the CDR3, so a read error is the likely explanation. V is TRBV5-1 and J is TRBJ2-3; D remains unclear. Germline CDR1 reads SGHRS; CDR2 reads YFSETQ. The CDR3 extends over 16 amino acids. V lost 1 base, J lost 0 bases, and 12 bases lay in between. For the CDR3, the DNA is TGCGCCAGCAGCTTGTTTACGATACCAAGCACAGATACGCAGTATCTT. The encoded protein is CASSLFTIPSTDTQYL.

DNA of the CDR3: TGCAGCGTTGAAGGAGCCCGGACAATCACCGGCTACACCTTC. This encodes CSVEGARTITGYTF. The chain couples TRBV29-1 to TRBJ1-2, with D tentatively TRBD1 (5 bases). The CDR3 contains 14 residues. V was pared by 1 base and J by 8 bases, with 17 bases between. Germline V CDR1 and CDR2: SQVTM, ANQGSEA.

This clone has only one observation. CDR3 residues: CASSPGYTDTQYF. In nucleotides, the CDR3 is TGTGCCAGCAGTCCGGGATACACAGATACGCAGTATTTT. The V gene is TRBV27, the J gene TRBJ2-3, with D possibly matching TRBD2 (5 bases). The V gene lost 5 bases and the J gene lost 2 bases, with 8 bases spanning the gap. Germline V CDR1 and CDR2: MNHEY, SMNVEV (reference sequence). The CDR3 covers 13 residues.

The V gene is TRBV29-1, the J gene TRBJ2-5; perhaps D is TRBD1 or TRBD2 (5 bases each). Germline V gives CDR1 SQVTM, CDR2 ANQGSEA. V shed 4 bases and J shed 4 bases, with 16 bases lying between them. CDR3 size: 14 residues. The DNA for the CDR3 is TGCAGCGTTGCCGGGGCCCTCCTCTTAGAGACCCAGTACTTC. The encoded protein is CSVAGALLLETQYF.

This clone was counted between two and nine times. The chain combines TRBV5-1 with TRBJ2-7; 7 bases match TRBD1. CDR3 length equals 15 residues. Losses at the gene ends were 1 base for V and 2 bases for J; bases not matched to a gene: 6. Germline V gene sequence: CDR1 SGHRS, CDR2 YFSETQ. The CDR3 sequence: CASSLNGQAAYEQYF. CDR3 sequence (DNA): TGCGCCAGCAGCTTGAACGGACAGGCTGCCTACGAGCAGTACTTC.

This chain uses TRBV30 with TRBJ1-1, with D unclear. V lost 4 bases and J 3 bases, leaving 12 bases between the germline ends. CDR1 is GTSNPN, CDR2 SVGIG, per germline (reference sequence). The CDR3 totals 13 residues. CDR3 amino acids: CAWKASRDTEAFF. The CDR3, as DNA: TGTGCCTGGAAGGCCTCGCGGGACACTGAAGCTTTCTTT.